This T cell receptor (beta chain) originates from a study of T cell clonotyping in hematopoietic cell transplantation. Points on this clone: The antigen is unknown. One end of the junction fails to match germline, which may point to a read error.

The method was immunoSEQ multiplex PCR; TCRdb's version includes in-frame clones alone and lacks a portion of them. Of nearly 20,000 clones listed, around 85% are singletons. Overall study findings and caveats: Pathologically expanded recipient clonotypes increased progressively from day 30 to day 180 as diversity fell. At the given depth, recipient repertoires were over 95% de novo clonotypes.

Sequenced material: peripheral blood mononuclear cells. The sequence came from a man aged 55 to 70 in good health. Some clones in this sample may be carry-over from other donors' samples.

The CDR3 reads CAISERTESYGQYF. CDR3 sequence (DNA): TGTGCCATCAGTGAGAGGACAGAATCCTACGGGCAGTACTTC. This chain joins TRBV10-3 and TRBJ2-7, with a weak D call TRBD1 (6 bases). Germline assignment: CDR1 ENHRY and CDR2 SYGVKD. The CDR3 spans 14 residues.